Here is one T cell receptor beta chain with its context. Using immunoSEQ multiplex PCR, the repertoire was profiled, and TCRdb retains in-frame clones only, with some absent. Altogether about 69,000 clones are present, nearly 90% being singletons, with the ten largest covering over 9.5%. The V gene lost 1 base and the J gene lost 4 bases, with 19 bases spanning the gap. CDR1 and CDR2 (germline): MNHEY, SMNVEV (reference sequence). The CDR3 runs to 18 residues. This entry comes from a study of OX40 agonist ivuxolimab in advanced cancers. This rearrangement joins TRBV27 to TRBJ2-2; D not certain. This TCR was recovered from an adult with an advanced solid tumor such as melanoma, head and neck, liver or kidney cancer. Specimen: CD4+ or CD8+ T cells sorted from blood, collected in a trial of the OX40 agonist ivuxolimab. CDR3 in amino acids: CASSLFSVGYSGTGELFF. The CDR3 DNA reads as TGTGCCAGCAGTTTATTTTCAGTAGGATATTCGGGCACCGGGGAGCTGTTTTTT.